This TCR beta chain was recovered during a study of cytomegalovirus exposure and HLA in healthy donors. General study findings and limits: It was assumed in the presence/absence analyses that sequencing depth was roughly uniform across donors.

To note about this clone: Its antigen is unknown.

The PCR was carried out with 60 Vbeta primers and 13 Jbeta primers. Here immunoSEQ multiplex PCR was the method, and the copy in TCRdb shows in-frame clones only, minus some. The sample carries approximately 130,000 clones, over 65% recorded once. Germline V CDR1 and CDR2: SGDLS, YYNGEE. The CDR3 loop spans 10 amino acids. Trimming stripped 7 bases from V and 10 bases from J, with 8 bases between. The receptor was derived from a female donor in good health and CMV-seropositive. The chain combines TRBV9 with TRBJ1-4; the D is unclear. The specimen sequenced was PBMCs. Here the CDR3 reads CASWRGKLFF. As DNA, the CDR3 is TGTGCCAGCTGGCGGGGAAAACTGTTTTTT.